This T cell receptor (beta chain) was recorded in a study of blood T cell repertoires in COVID-19 (dated by TCRdb to 2019 to 2021). As for the study more broadly: Samples from collaborators originated in the United States, Italy and Spain and spanned both the acute and convalescent phases of COVID-19. The material from the prospective study consisted of cDNA or gDNA derived from T cells, B-cell-depleted T cells, or PBMCs. Deeply sampled blood TCRbeta repertoires from subjects exposed to, actively infected with, or recovered from COVID-19 were included in the dataset. The repertoires were released in a freely available public database meant as a resource for research on the immune response to SARS-CoV-2. The samples were drawn from two sources: the first 160 participants of the ongoing ImmuneRACE study, and 1,000 to 1,500 subjects contributed by 6 global collaborators. Sample metadata almost always included a de-identified subject ID, COVID-19 status, age in years and sex. HLA class I and class II types, where available, came from metadata supplied by the sample provider rather than from assay-based typing. Overall study results and their limits: The amount of clinical and demographic metadata varied by source and participant and was provided uncurated.

Whole blood was collected in K2EDTA tubes by collaborating institutions according to the institutions' own protocols. Collaborator samples were shipped for TCRbeta analysis as frozen whole blood, isolated PBMCs, or DNA extracted from either sample type. For this clone: This receptor's antigen is unknown. Within one base of it there is no much larger clone, and no base qualities were kept.

Taken from cysteine to phenylalanine, the CDR3 has 16 residues. Only CDR3 DNA is held: 48 bases, read in frame from base 1. The junction carries 15 bases between V and J, which are trimmed by 0 bases and 9 bases respectively. The germline V gene (reference sequence) sets CDR1 to LNHNV and CDR2 to YYDKDF. The immunoSEQ Assay, a bias-controlled multiplex PCR, was used to amplify TCRbeta CDR3 regions from genomic DNA. As for the original processing: Within the assay, amplification of reference gene primers was used to estimate how many nucleated cells each sample contained. Sequence reads were collapsed and filtered to measure the absolute abundance of every unique TCRbeta CDR3 rearrangement. Productive Simpson clonality was computed per sample as the square root of Simpson's diversity index over productive rearrangements. As stored in TCRdb, this immuneACCESS dataset retains in-frame rearrangements with V and J assigned. A fraction of the clones does not appear; measured against another copy, unresolved V genes explain less than half of the discrepancy, and the remainder lacks a known reason. The DNA was the basis for D and trimming; V, J and clone size are from that table. Recorded for this sample are roughly 250,000 clones; 65% to 90% of them occurred a single time. The top ten clonotypes cover around 7.2% of the sample.

The sequence was obtained from a woman in her fifties or sixties with acute or convalescent COVID-19. The sequencing sample was made of peripheral blood. The sequence links TRBV15 to TRBJ1-6; the D gene cannot be resolved reliably. The DNA reads as follows: TGTGCCACCAGCAGAGATCGTCCGGGAGCAGCTTCACCCCTCCACTTT. The resulting protein is CATSRDRPGAASPLHF.